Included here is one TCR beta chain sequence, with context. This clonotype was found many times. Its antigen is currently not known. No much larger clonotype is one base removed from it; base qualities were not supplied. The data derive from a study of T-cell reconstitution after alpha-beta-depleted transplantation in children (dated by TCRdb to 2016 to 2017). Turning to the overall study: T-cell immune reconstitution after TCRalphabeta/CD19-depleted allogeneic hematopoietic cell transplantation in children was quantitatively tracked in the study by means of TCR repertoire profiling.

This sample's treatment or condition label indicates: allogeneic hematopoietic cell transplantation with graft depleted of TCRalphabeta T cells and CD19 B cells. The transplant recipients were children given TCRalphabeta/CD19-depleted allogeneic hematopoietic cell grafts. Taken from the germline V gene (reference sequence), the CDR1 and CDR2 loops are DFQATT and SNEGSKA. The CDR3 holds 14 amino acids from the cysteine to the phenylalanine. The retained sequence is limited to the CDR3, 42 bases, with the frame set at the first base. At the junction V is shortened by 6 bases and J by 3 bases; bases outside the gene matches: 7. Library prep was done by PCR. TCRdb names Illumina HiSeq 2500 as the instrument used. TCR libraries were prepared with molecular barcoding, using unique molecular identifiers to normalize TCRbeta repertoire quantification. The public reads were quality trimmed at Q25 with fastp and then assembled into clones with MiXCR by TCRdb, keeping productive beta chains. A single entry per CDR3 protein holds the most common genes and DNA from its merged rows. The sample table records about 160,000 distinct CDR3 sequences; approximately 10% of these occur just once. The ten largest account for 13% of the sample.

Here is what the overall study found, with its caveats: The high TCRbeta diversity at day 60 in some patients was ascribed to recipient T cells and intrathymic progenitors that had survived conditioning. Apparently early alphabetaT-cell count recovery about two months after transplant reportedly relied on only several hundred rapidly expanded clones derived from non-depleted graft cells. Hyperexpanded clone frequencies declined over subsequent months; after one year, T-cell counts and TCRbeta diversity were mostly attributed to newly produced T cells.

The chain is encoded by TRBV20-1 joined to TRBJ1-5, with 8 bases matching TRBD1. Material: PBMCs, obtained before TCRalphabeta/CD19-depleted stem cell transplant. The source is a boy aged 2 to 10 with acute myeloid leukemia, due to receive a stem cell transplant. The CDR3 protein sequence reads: CSAATGVPNQPQHF. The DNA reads TGCAGTGCCGCGACAGGGGTCCCCAATCAGCCCCAGCATTTT.